This is a list of T cell receptor beta chains from one sample in a study of cytomegalovirus exposure and HLA in healthy donors. The protocol was immunoSEQ multiplex PCR, while the TCRdb copy is restricted to in-frame clones and leaves out a portion. The sample lists a few hundred thousand clones, just over 85% occurring once. Material for sequencing was PBMCs. The receptors here all came from a woman younger than 35 in good health and CMV-seronegative. Both conserved end residues are part of each CDR3. Fields, in order: clone size, J gene, V gene, D gene, CDR3 protein, CDR3 DNA. D genes are given only for firm matches. Some rows have no size entry. The others give once, few or many, or a class for an expanded clone.

size: NA; J: TRBJ2-7; V: TRBV18; D: TRBD2; CDR3: CASSPTSGRAYEQYF; DNA: TGTGCCAGCTCACCCACTAGCGGGAGAGCCTACGAGCAGTACTTC
size: NA; J: TRBJ2-7; V: TRBV10-3; D: TRBD2; CDR3: CASRAGGGYHEQYF; DNA: TGTGCCAGCCGAGCGGGAGGCGGATATCACGAGCAGTACTTC
size: NA; J: TRBJ2-3; V: TRBV7-2; D: NA; CDR3: CASSFRETDTQYF; DNA: TGTGCCAGCAGCTTCAGGGAAACAGATACGCAGTATTTT
size: NA; J: TRBJ2-7; V: TRBV7-9; D: TRBD1; CDR3: CATQSQRDRDYEQYF; DNA: TGTGCCACCCAGTCCCAAAGGGACAGAGACTACGAGCAGTACTTC
size: once; J: TRBJ2-5; V: TRBV7-2; D: NA; CDR3: CASSLRRNGETQYF; DNA: TGTGCCAGCAGCTTAAGGAGGAATGGAGAGACCCAGTACTTC
size: NA; J: TRBJ1-1; V: TRBV5-1; D: NA; CDR3: CASSQTGSAEAFF; DNA: TGCGCCAGCAGCCAAACAGGGAGCGCTGAAGCTTTCTTT
size: few; J: TRBJ2-1; V: TRBV11-2; D: TRBD1; CDR3: CASSLIGTGGVGEQFF; DNA: TGTGCCAGCAGCTTGATAGGGACAGGGGGCGTGGGAGAGCAGTTCTTC
size: NA; J: TRBJ2-2; V: TRBV7-6; D: TRBD2; CDR3: CASSLVGLAGANTGELFF; DNA: TGTGCCAGCAGCTTAGTAGGACTAGCGGGAGCGAACACCGGGGAGCTGTTTTTT
size: NA; J: TRBJ2-5; V: TRBV27; D: NA; CDR3: CASSPLTGQETQYF; DNA: TGTGCCAGCAGTCCCTTGACTGGCCAAGAGACCCAGTACTTC
size: NA; J: TRBJ1-5; V: TRBV18; D: TRBD1; CDR3: CASSPRVGATGGNQPQHF; DNA: TGTGCCAGCTCACCACGGGTGGGGGCGACAGGGGGCAATCAGCCCCAGCATTTT
size: few; J: TRBJ2-5; V: TRBV2; D: TRBD2; CDR3: CASRRGASGYQETQYF; DNA: TGTGCCAGCAGGCGGGGGGCTAGCGGGTACCAAGAGACCCAGTACTTC
size: NA; J: TRBJ1-5; V: TRBV7-6; D: NA; CDR3: CASSLLGDSNQPQHF; DNA: TGTGCCAGCAGCTTACTCGGGGATAGCAATCAGCCCCAGCATTTT
size: once; J: TRBJ2-2; V: TRBV10-1; D: TRBD2; CDR3: CACREREDTGELFF; DNA: TGCGCCTGCCGGGAGCGGGAGGACACCGGGGAGCTGTTTTTT
size: NA; J: TRBJ2-7; V: TRBV28; D: NA; CDR3: CASSLLTAYEQYF; DNA: TGTGCCAGCAGTTTACTAACGGCCTACGAGCAGTACTTC
size: NA; J: TRBJ2-1; V: TRBV5-1; D: TRBD2; CDR3: CASSLGGGGAYNEQFF; DNA: TGCGCCAGCAGCTTGGGCGGCGGGGGGGCCTACAATGAGCAGTTCTTC
size: NA; J: TRBJ2-1; V: TRBV10-1; D: NA; CDR3: CASRGGDRNNEQFF; DNA: TGCGCCAGCCGCGGAGGGGATCGAAACAATGAGCAGTTCTTC
size: NA; J: TRBJ2-7; V: TRBV10-1; D: TRBD2; CDR3: CASSEGLAGVYEQYF; DNA: TGCGCCAGCAGTGAAGGACTAGCGGGAGTCTACGAGCAGTACTTC
size: once; J: TRBJ2-2; V: TRBV19; D: NA; CDR3: CASSIVAGNTGELFF; DNA: TGTGCCAGTAGTATAGTCGCAGGAAACACCGGGGAGCTGTTTTTT
size: once; J: TRBJ2-2; V: TRBV29-1; D: NA; CDR3: CSVAGAGELFF; DNA: TGCAGCGTTGCAGGGGCCGGGGAGCTGTTTTTT
size: NA; J: TRBJ2-5; V: TRBV2; D: TRBD1; CDR3: CASSEFRTGDSMKHF; DNA: TGTGCCAGCAGTGAGTTCCGGACAGGGGATTCGATGAAGCACTTC
size: NA; J: TRBJ2-7; V: TRBV28; D: TRBD2; CDR3: CASSYTGTSGSYEQYF; DNA: TGTGCCAGCAGCTATACCGGGACTAGCGGCTCCTACGAGCAGTACTTC
size: NA; J: TRBJ1-5; V: TRBV15; D: NA; CDR3: CATVGEGNQPQHF; DNA: TGTGCCACCGTCGGTGAGGGCAATCAGCCCCAGCATTTT
size: NA; J: TRBJ2-1; V: TRBV12-5; D: TRBD2; CDR3: CASGLPSGGSYNEQFF; DNA: TGTGCTAGTGGTTTGCCGTCGGGGGGCTCCTACAATGAGCAGTTCTTC
size: NA; J: TRBJ2-1; V: TRBV5-1; D: TRBD2; CDR3: CASSSSGGSYNEQFF; DNA: TGCGCCAGCAGCTCGAGCGGGGGGTCCTACAATGAGCAGTTCTTC
size: NA; J: TRBJ1-2; V: TRBV9; D: NA; CDR3: CASSSLGGGRNYGYTF; DNA: TGTGCCAGCAGCTCCCTTGGGGGGGGGCGCAACTATGGCTACACCTTC
size: NA; J: TRBJ1-4; V: TRBV30; D: NA; CDR3: CAWSVQPLSEKLFF; DNA: TGTGCCTGGAGTGTACAGCCACTTAGTGAAAAACTGTTTTTT
size: NA; J: TRBJ2-7; V: TRBV5-6; D: TRBD1; CDR3: CASSRTGQGRYEQYF; DNA: TGTGCCAGCAGCCGTACGGGACAGGGGAGATACGAGCAGTACTTC
size: NA; J: TRBJ2-7; V: TRBV5-1; D: NA; CDR3: CASSLGPFSYEQYF; DNA: TGCGCCAGCAGCTTGGGGCCGTTCTCCTACGAGCAGTACTTC
size: few; J: TRBJ1-6; V: TRBV2; D: TRBD1; CDR3: CASSGGNRGLNSPLHF; DNA: TGTGCCAGCAGTGGTGGTAACAGGGGACTTAATTCACCCCTCCACTTT